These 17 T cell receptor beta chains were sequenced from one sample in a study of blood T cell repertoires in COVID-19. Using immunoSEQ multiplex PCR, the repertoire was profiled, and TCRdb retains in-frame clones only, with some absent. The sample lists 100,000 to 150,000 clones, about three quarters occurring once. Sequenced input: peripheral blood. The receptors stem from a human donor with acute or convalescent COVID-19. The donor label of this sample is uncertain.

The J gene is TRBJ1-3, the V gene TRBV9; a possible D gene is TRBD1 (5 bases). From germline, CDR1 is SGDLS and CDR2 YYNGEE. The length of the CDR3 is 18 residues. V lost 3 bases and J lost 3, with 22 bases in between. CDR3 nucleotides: TGTGCCAGCAGCGCAGGTGGGGCATGGGAATTAGGTGGAAACACCATATATTTT. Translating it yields CASSAGGAWELGGNTIYF.

CDR3 sequence (DNA): TGTGCCAGCAGTGACAGGGGGCCCTACAATGAGCAGTTCTTC. Translating it yields CASSDRGPYNEQFF. V gene TRBV7-2 combines with J gene TRBJ2-1; TRBD1 agrees at 10 bases. Losses at the gene ends were 6 bases for V and 2 bases for J; bases not matched to a gene: 1. Germline V gives CDR1 SGHTA, CDR2 FQGNSA. This CDR3 region has 14 residues.

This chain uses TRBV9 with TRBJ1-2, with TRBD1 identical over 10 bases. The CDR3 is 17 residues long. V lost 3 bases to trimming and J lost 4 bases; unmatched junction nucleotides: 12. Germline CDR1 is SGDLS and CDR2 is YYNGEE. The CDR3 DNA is TGTGCCAGCAGCGGGGGCGACAGGGGGCTTAGAACCTATGGCTACACCTTC. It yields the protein CASSGGDRGLRTYGYTF. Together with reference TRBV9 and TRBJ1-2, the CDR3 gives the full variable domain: DSGVTQTPKHLITATGQRVTLRCSPRSGDLSVYWYQQSLDQGLQFLIQYYNGEERAKGNILERFSAQQFPDLHSELNLSSLELGDSALYFCASSGGDRGLRTYGYTFGSGTRLTVV.

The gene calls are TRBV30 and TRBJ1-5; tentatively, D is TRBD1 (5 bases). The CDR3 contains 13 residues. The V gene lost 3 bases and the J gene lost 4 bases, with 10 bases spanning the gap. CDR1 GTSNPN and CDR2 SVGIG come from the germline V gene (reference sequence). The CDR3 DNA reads TGTGCCTGGAGCAGGGATCCTAATCAGCCCCAGCATTTT. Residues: CAWSRDPNQPQHF.

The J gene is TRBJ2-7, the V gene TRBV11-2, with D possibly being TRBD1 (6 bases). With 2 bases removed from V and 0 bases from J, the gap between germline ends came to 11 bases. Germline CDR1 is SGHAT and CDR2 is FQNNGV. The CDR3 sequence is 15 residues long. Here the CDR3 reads CASSLSPDSSYEQYF. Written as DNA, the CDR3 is TGTGCCAGCAGCTTAAGTCCGGACAGCTCCTACGAGCAGTACTTC.

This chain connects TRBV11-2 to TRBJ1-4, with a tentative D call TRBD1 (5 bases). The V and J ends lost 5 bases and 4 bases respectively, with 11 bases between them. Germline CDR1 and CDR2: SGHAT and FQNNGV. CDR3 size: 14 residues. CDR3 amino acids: CASSVTRGNEKLFF. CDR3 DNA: TGTGCCAGCAGCGTGACAAGGGGTAATGAAAAACTGTTTTTT.

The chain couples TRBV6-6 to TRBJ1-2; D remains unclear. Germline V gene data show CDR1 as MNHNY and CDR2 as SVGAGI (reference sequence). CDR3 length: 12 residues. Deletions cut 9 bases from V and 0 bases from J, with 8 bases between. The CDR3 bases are TGTGCCAGTGCGGGGACTAACTATGGCTACACCTTC. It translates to CASAGTNYGYTF.

CDR3 nucleotide sequence: TGTGCCAGCAGCTATACTAGCGGGGGCGCAGATACGCAGTATTTT. Encoded protein: CASSYTSGGADTQYF. V gene TRBV7-6 combines with J gene TRBJ2-3, with 11 bases aligning to TRBD2. The CDR3 loop spans 15 amino acids. In germline, CDR1 is SGHVS, CDR2 FNYEAQ. V trimming: 4 bases; J trimming: 4 bases; junction bases outside the gene matches: 4.

CDR3 sequence (DNA): TGTGCCAGCTCACCAAGCACCCCCTCGGATGGCTACACCTTC. Its protein is CASSPSTPSDGYTF. The chain joins TRBV18 to TRBJ1-2; no definite D call. V shed 2 bases and J shed 6 bases, with 13 bases lying between them. Germline CDR1 KGHSH, CDR2 LQKENI. The CDR3 contains 14 residues.

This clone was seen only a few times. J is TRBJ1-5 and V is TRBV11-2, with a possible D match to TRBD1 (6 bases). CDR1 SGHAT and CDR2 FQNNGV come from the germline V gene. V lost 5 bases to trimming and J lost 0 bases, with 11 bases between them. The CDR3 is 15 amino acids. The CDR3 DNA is TGTGCCAGCAGCAGGGACACTTATAGCAATCAGCCCCAGCATTTT. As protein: CASSRDTYSNQPQHF.

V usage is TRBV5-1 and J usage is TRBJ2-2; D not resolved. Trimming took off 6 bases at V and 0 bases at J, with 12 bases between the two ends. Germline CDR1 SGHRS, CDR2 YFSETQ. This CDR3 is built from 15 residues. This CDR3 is CASTPSWPNTGELFF. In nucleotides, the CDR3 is TGCGCCAGCACCCCCTCGTGGCCGAACACCGGGGAGCTGTTTTTT.

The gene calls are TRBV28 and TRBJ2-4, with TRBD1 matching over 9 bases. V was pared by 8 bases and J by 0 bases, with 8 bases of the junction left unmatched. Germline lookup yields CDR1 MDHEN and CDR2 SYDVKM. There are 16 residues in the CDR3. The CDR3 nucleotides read TGTGCCAGCGGCGAACAGGGGGCAGTAGCCAAAAACATTCAGTACTTC. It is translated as CASGEQGAVAKNIQYF.

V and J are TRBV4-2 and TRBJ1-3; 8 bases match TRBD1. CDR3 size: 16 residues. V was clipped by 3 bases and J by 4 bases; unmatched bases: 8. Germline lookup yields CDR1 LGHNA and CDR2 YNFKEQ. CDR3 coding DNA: TGTGCCAGCAGCCATCCCGACAGGGGTTCCGGAAACACCATATATTTT. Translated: CASSHPDRGSGNTIYF.

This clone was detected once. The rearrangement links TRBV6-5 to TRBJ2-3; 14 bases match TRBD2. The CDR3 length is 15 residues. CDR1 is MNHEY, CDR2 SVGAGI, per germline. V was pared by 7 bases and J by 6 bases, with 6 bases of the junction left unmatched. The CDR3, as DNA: TGTGCCAGCAACCGACTAGCGGGGGGGCCGGATACGCAGTATTTT. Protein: CASNRLAGGPDTQYF.

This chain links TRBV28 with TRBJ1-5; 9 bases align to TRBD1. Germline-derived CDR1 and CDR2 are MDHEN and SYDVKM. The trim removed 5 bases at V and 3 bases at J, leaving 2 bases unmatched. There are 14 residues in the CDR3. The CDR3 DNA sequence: TGTGCCAGCAGTGGACAGGGGTTCAATCAGCCCCAGCATTTT. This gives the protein CASSGQGFNQPQHF.

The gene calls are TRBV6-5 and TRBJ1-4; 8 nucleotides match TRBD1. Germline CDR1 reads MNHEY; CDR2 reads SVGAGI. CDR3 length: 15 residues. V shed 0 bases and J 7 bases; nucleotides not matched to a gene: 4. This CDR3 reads CASSYSVTGGEKLFF. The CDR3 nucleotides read TGTGCCAGCAGTTACTCTGTCACAGGGGGTGAAAAACTGTTTTTT.

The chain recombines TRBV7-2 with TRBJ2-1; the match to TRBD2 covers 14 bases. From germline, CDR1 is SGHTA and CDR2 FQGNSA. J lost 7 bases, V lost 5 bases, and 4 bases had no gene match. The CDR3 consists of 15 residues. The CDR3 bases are TGTGCCAGCAGCCGTCGACTAGCGGGGGGGAATGAGCAGTTCTTC. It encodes CASSRRLAGGNEQFF.